A selection of T cell receptor beta chains follows, all from one sample in a study of cytomegalovirus exposure and HLA in healthy donors. Clones were read by immunoSEQ multiplex PCR, and TCRdb kept only the in-frame ones, dropping some. The sample records over 120,000 clones, approximately 82% being singletons. Material: PBMCs. These TCRs come from a woman aged 60-75 years in good health and CMV-seropositive. Both conserved end residues are part of each CDR3. A D gene is named only where the DNA matches it firmly. Some rows have no size entry. The others give once, few or many, or a class for an expanded clone.

V gene	D gene	clone size	J gene	CDR3 DNA	CDR3 protein
TRBV19	TRBD1	NA	TRBJ1-2	TGTGCCAGTACCCCCCGCAGGGGGCACGACGGCTACACCTTC	CASTPRRGHDGYTF
TRBV7-3	TRBD2	NA	TRBJ2-3	TGTGCCAGCAGCCCCGGGGGGGATACGCAGTATTTT	CASSPGGDTQYF
TRBV7-2	TRBD2	NA	TRBJ2-5	TGTGCCAGCAGCTCAGCGTCCGCGGGAGGGGGGGAGACCCAGTACTTC	CASSSASAGGGETQYF
TRBV7-6	NA	NA	TRBJ1-1	TGTGCCAGCAGCTCAGGGTTAGGTGTCTCTGAAGCTTTCTTT	CASSSGLGVSEAFF
TRBV10-3	NA	NA	TRBJ1-2	TGTGCCATCAGTGCAAAGGAAACAGGGAATGGCTACACCTTC	CAISAKETGNGYTF
TRBV28	TRBD1	NA	TRBJ2-7	TGTGCCAGCAGTTCTCCGGGACAGGGGAGGCACGAGCAGTACTTC	CASSSPGQGRHEQYF
TRBV6-5	NA	NA	TRBJ1-4	TGTGCCAGCAGTTCCCGTAATGAAAAACTGTTTTTT	CASSSRNEKLFF
TRBV6-5	NA	NA	TRBJ2-7	TGTGCCAGCAGTTACTCGGTGACTCGCTGGGAGCAGTACTTC	CASSYSVTRWEQYF
TRBV5-1	TRBD1	NA	TRBJ2-2	TGCGCCAGTCAGGGGGCAGTAGTATCGGCCGGGGAGCTGTTTTTT	CASQGAVVSAGELFF
TRBV6-6	NA	NA	TRBJ1-3	TGTGCCAGCAGCCCCGGGGGAAACACCATATATTTT	CASSPGGNTIYF
TRBV7-2	NA	NA	TRBJ2-5	TGTGCCAGCAGCTTAGAGGACAGGTTCGGGGGCCAGTACTTC	CASSLEDRFGGQYF
TRBV19	TRBD1	NA	TRBJ2-2	TGTGCCAGTAGTACCCCGGACAGGGGCGAGCAACGGGGGCTGTTTTTT	CASSTPDRGEQRGLFF
TRBV30	NA	NA	TRBJ1-1	TGTGCCTGGAACAGGGCGTCGAACACTGAAGCTTTCTTT	CAWNRASNTEAFF
TRBV28	TRBD1	NA	TRBJ2-1	TGTGCCAGCACCACGAGACAGGGGTACAATGAGCAGTTCTTC	CASTTRQGYNEQFF
TRBV27	NA	NA	TRBJ2-1	TGTGCCAGCAATCGAGCGGGCTACAATGAGCAGTTCTTC	CASNRAGYNEQFF
TRBV5-6	NA	NA	TRBJ1-2	TGTGCCAGCAGCTTACCCACGGCAGGGGACTATGGCTACACCTTC	CASSLPTAGDYGYTF
TRBV5-4	NA	NA	TRBJ2-2	TGTGCCAGCAGCATCCAGACTAGTTGGTTGACCGGGGAGCTGTTTTTT	CASSIQTSWLTGELFF
TRBV30	NA	NA	TRBJ2-2	TGTGCCTGGAGTGGGAGTTTTTTCCCCGGGGAGCTGTTTTTT	CAWSGSFFPGELFF
TRBV6-5	NA	NA	TRBJ1-5	TGTGCCTCCGGGGTGACTCAGCCCCAGCATTTT	CASGVTQPQHF
TRBV27	NA	NA	TRBJ1-4	TGTGCCAGCAGTTTCCCATATGAGGTCGGCTCCGTGGGACTGTTTTTT	CASSFPYEVGSVGLFF
TRBV6-5	TRBD1	few	TRBJ2-7	TGTGCCAGCAGTTGGGACAGAGGATCTTACGAGCAGTACTTC	CASSWDRGSYEQYF
TRBV7-3	NA	NA	TRBJ2-3	TGTGCCAGCAGCAACGCCGGGACACTTGGCACAGATACGCAGTATTTT	CASSNAGTLGTDTQYF
TRBV29-1	TRBD2	NA	TRBJ2-7	TGCAGCGTTGAAGGGGGAAGCGGGACCCTCTACGAGCAGTACTTC	CSVEGGSGTLYEQYF
TRBV7-9	NA	NA	TRBJ2-1	TGTGCCACCCAAGGGGCGGCTTTCTACAATGAGCAGTTCTTC	CATQGAAFYNEQFF
TRBV5-1	NA	NA	TRBJ2-7	TGCGCCAGCAGCCCCTTCGGACAGCTCTACGAGCAGTACTTC	CASSPFGQLYEQYF
TRBV7-8	NA	few	TRBJ1-4	TGTGCCAGCAGCTTAGTCCCCTTGGCTAGTGAAAAACTGTTTTTT	CASSLVPLASEKLFF
TRBV12-5	NA	few	TRBJ2-1	TGTGCTAGTGGGCCCAGGGGTTTAGATGAGCAGTTCTTC	CASGPRGLDEQFF
TRBV15	TRBD1	NA	TRBJ2-7	TGTGCCACCAGCCGTCGGGGACAGGGAGGCTACGAGCAGTACTTC	CATSRRGQGGYEQYF
TRBV11-3	NA	NA	TRBJ2-7	TGTGCCAGCAGCTCAATATTCACAAACTCCTACGAGCAGTACTTC	CASSSIFTNSYEQYF
TRBV5-1	NA	NA	TRBJ2-5	TGCGCCAGCAGCTTGGCGGCAGGGTTGGAGACCCAGTACTTC	CASSLAAGLETQYF
TRBV6-5	NA	NA	TRBJ2-3	TGTGCCAGCAGTAAGACTACCCGCACAGATACGCAGTATTTT	CASSKTTRTDTQYF
TRBV7-9	NA	NA	TRBJ2-7	TGTGCCAGCAGCCTGCCCCGGGGAGGCGCTAGCTCCTACGAGCAGTACTTC	CASSLPRGGASSYEQYF
TRBV7-7	TRBD2	NA	TRBJ2-1	TGTGCTAGCAGCTTAGGCCTAGCGGGAGGTTACAATGAGCAGTTCTTC	CASSLGLAGGYNEQFF
TRBV2	NA	NA	TRBJ2-5	TGTGCCAGCAGCGCTAGGGAGGAGGGGACCCAGTACTTC	CASSAREEGTQYF
TRBV2	TRBD2	NA	TRBJ2-5	TGTGCCAGCAGTGTTGGACTAGCGGGACTAAGCGGGGGGACCCAGTACTTC	CASSVGLAGLSGGTQYF
TRBV4-2	NA	once	TRBJ2-7	TGTGCCAGCAGCCAAAGGCGAGCGGACCAGGGGGAGCAGTACTTC	CASSQRRADQGEQYF
TRBV13	TRBD1	NA	TRBJ1-2	TGTGCCAGCAGCTTAGGACGGGGACAGGGCCTATATGGCTACACCTTC	CASSLGRGQGLYGYTF
TRBV5-8	TRBD2	NA	TRBJ2-5	TGTGCCAGCAGCTTTCTAAGCGGGAGGGGAGCAGAGACCCAGTACTTC	CASSFLSGRGAETQYF
TRBV7-8	TRBD2	once	TRBJ2-7	TGTGCCAGCAGCCCCCGGGGGGGCAACTACGAGCAGTACTTC	CASSPRGGNYEQYF
TRBV19	TRBD1	once	TRBJ1-5	TGTGCCAGTATGGCAAGACAGGGTGGTGACAATCAGCCCCAGCATTTT	CASMARQGGDNQPQHF
TRBV19	NA	NA	TRBJ1-1	TGTGCCAGTACATGGGGGCAGGGCGCAACTGAAGCTTTCTTT	CASTWGQGATEAFF
TRBV7-9	NA	once	TRBJ2-1	TGTGCCAGCAGCGCCTCTCCGGGAAATGAGCAGTTCTTC	CASSASPGNEQFF
TRBV9	TRBD2	NA	TRBJ2-3	TGTGCCAGCAGCGTTCAACCGGGACTAGCGGGCTCCACAGATACGCAGTATTTT	CASSVQPGLAGSTDTQYF
TRBV14	NA	NA	TRBJ1-2	TGTGCCAGCAGCCGAGGCCCGGGGTCTCTCTATGGCTACACCTTC	CASSRGPGSLYGYTF
TRBV18	TRBD2	few	TRBJ2-7	TGTGCCAGCTCACCGCGTGATAGCGGGAAAGGCGAGCAGTACTTC	CASSPRDSGKGEQYF
TRBV2	TRBD2	NA	TRBJ2-2	TGTGCCAGCAGTGCAGTAGCGGGATACGGGGAGCTGTTTTTT	CASSAVAGYGELFF
TRBV27	NA	NA	TRBJ2-5	TGTGCCAGCAGGCAACAGGGATGGGAGACCCAGTACTTC	CASRQQGWETQYF
TRBV10-3	TRBD2	NA	TRBJ2-1	TGTGCCATCAGTGAGTCACTCCCGGGACTAGCGGGCCAGGGCAACAATGAGCAGTTCTTC	CAISESLPGLAGQGNNEQFF
TRBV30	NA	NA	TRBJ2-7	TGTGCCTGGAGTGTTAGTCTGTACTACGAGCAGTACTTC	CAWSVSLYYEQYF
TRBV13	TRBD1	few	TRBJ1-5	TGTGCCAGCAGCTTAAGTACAGGGGTCAATCAGCCCCAGCATTTT	CASSLSTGVNQPQHF
TRBV5-4	NA	NA	TRBJ2-3	TGTGCCAGCAGCTTTACTTCAGATACGCAGTATTTT	CASSFTSDTQYF